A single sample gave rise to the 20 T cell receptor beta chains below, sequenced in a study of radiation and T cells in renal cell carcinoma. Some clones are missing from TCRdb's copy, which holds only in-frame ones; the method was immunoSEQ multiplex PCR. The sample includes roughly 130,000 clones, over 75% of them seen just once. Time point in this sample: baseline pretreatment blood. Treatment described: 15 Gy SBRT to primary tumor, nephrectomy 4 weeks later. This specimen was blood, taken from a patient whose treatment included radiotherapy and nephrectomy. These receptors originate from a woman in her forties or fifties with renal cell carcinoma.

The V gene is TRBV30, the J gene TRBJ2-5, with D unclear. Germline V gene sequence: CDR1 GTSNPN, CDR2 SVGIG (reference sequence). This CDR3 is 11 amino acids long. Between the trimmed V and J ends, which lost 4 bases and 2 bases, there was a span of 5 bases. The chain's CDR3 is CAWTIQETQYF. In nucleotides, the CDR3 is TGTGCCTGGACTATACAAGAGACCCAGTACTTC.

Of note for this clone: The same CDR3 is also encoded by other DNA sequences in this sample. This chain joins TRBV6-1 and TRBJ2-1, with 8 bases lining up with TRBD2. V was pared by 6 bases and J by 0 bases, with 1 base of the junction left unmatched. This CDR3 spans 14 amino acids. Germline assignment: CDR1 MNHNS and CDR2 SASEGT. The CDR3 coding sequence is TGTGCCAGCAGACGGGGGGGCTCCTACAATGAGCAGTTCTTC. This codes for CASRRGGSYNEQFF.

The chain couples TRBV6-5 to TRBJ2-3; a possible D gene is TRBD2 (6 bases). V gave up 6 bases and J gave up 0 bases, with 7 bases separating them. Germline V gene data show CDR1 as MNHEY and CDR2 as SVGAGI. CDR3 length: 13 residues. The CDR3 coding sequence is TGTGCCAGCAGAGGAGGGAGCACAGATACGCAGTATTTT. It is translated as CASRGGSTDTQYF.

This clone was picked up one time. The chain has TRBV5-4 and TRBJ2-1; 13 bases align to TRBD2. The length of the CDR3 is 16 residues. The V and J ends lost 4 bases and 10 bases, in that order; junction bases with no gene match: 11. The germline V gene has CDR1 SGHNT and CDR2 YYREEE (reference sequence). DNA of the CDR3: TGTGCCAGCAGCCCGCCACTAGCGGGGGGGCTCGAGGAGCAGTTCTTC. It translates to CASSPPLAGGLEEQFF. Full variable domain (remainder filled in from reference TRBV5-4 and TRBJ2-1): ETGVTQSPTHLIKTRGQQVTLRCSSQSGHNTVSWYQQALGQGPQFIFQYYREEENGRGNFPPRFSGLQFPNYSSELNVNALELDDSALYLCASSPPLAGGLEEQFFGPGTRLTVL.

The CDR3 DNA is TGTGCCAGCAGCGTGACTAGCGGGGGGTCCTACAATGAGCAGTTCTTC. This codes for CASSVTSGGSYNEQFF. The chain is built from TRBV28 and TRBJ2-1; 13 positions agree with TRBD2. This CDR3 region has 16 residues. The trim removed 6 bases at V and 1 base at J, leaving 3 bases unmatched. Looked up from germline, CDR1 is MDHEN and CDR2 is SYDVKM.

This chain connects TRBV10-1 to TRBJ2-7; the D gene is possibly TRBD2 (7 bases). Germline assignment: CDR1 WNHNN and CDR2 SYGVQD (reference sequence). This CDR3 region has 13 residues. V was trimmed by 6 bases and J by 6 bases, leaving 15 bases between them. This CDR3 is CASREGGTLEQYF. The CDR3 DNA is TGCGCCAGCAGGGAGGGGGGGACACTCGAGCAGTACTTC.

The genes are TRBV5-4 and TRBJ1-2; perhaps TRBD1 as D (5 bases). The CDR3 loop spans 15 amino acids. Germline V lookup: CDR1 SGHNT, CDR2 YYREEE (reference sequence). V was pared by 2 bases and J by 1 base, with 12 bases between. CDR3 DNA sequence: TGTGCCAGCAGCTTAAGGTCTGGGGGTAACTATGGCTACACCTTC. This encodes CASSLRSGGNYGYTF.

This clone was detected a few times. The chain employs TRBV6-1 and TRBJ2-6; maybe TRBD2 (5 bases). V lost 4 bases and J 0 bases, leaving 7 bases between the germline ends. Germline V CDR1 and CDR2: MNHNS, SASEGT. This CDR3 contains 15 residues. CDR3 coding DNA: TGTGCCAGCAGTGGGGCGGGCTCTGGGGCCAACGTCCTGACTTTC. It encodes CASSGAGSGANVLTF.

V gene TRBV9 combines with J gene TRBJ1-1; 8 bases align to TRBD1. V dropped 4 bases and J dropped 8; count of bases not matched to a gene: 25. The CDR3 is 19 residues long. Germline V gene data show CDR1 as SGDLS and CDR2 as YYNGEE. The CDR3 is CASSPTGDSQSLMRIEAFF. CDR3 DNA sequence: TGTGCCAGCAGCCCGACAGGGGACTCACAATCACTGATGAGGATCGAAGCTTTCTTT.

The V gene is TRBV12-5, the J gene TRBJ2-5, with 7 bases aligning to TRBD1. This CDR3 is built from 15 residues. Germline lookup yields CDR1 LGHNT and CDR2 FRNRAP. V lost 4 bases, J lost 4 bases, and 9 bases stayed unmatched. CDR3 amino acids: CASGWEGQAVETQYF. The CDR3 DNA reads TGTGCTAGTGGTTGGGAAGGACAGGCGGTAGAGACCCAGTACTTC. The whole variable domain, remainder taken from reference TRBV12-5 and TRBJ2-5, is DARVTQTPRHKVTEMGQEVTMRCQPILGHNTVFWYRQTMMQGLELLAYFRNRAPLDDSGMPKDRFSAEMPDATLATLKIQPSEPRDSAVYFCASGWEGQAVETQYFGPGTRLLVL.

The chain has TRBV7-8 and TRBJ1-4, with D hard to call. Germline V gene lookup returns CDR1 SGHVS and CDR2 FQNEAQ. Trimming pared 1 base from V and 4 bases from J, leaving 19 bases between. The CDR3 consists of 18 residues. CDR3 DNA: TGTGCCAGCAGCTTAGGGCCGGCTAGCTCCTCGGGTAATGAAAAACTGTTTTTT. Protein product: CASSLGPASSSGNEKLFF.

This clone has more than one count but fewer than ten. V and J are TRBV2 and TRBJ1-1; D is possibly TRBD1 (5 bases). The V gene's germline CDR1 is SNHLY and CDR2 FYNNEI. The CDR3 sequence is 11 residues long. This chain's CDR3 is CARRGNTEAFF. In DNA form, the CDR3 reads TGTGCGCGGAGGGGGAACACTGAAGCTTTCTTT. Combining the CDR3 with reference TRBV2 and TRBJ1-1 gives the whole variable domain EPEVTQTPSHQVTQMGQEVILRCVPISNHLYFYWYRQILGQKVEFLVSFYNNEISEKSEIFDDQFSVERPDGSNFTLKIRSTKLEDSAMYFCARRGNTEAFFGQGTRLTVV.

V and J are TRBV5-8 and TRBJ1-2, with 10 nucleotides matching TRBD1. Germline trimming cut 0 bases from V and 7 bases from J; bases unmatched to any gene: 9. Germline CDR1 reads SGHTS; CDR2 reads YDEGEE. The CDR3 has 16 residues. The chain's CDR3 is CASSLDPGQGTGGYTF. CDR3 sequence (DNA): TGTGCCAGCAGCTTGGATCCGGGACAGGGGACCGGTGGCTACACCTTC.

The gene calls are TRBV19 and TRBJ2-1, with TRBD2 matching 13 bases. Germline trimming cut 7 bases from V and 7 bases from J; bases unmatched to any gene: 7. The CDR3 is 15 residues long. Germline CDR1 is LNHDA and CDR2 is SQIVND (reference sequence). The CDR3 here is CASNSGTSGVNEQFF. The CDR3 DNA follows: TGTGCCAGTAACAGCGGGACTAGCGGGGTGAATGAGCAGTTCTTC.

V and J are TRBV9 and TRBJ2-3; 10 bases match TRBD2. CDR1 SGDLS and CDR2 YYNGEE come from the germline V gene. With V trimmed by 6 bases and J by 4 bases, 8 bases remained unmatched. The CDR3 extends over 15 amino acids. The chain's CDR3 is CASNRPLAGADTQYF. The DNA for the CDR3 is TGTGCCAGCAATCGGCCGCTAGCGGGGGCAGATACGCAGTATTTT.

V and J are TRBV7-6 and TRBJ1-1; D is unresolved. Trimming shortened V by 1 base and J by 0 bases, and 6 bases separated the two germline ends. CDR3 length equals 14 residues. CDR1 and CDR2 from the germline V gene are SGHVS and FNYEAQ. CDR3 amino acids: CASSLGLLNTEAFF. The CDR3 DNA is TGTGCCAGCAGCTTAGGTCTCCTGAACACTGAAGCTTTCTTT. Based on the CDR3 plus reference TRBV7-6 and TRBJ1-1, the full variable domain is GAGVSQSPRYKVTKRGQDVALRCDPISGHVSLYWYRQALGQGPEFLTYFNYEAQQDKSGLPNDRFSAERPEGSISTLTIQRTEQRDSAMYRCASSLGLLNTEAFFGQGTRLTVV.

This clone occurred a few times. Here the CDR3 DNA reads TGTGCCAGCGGGGGAAATTACGGGTCTGAAGCTTTCTTT. Its protein product is CASGGNYGSEAFF. This chain connects TRBV2 to TRBJ1-1; D is possibly TRBD1 (5 bases). Between the trimmed V and J ends, which lost 8 bases and 6 bases, there was a span of 16 bases. The CDR3 consists of 13 residues. Germline lookup yields CDR1 SNHLY and CDR2 FYNNEI.

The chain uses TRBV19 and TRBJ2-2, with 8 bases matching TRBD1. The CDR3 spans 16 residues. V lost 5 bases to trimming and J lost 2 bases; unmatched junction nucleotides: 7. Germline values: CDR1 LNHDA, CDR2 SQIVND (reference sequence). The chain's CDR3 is CASSSDRDLNTGELFF. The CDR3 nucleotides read TGTGCCAGTAGTTCGGACAGGGACCTTAACACCGGGGAGCTGTTTTTT.

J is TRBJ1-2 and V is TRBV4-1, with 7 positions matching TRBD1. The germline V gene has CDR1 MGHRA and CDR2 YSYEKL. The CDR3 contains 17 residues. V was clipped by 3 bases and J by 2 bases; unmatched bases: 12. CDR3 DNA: TGCGCCAGCAGCCAGGGGGGTAGGGGGCGTCGGAACTATGGCTACACCTTC. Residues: CASSQGGRGRRNYGYTF.

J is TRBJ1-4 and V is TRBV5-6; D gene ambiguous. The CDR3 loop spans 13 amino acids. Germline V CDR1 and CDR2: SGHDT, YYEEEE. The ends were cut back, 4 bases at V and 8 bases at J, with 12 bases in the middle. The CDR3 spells CASSRAIREKLFF. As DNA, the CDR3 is TGTGCCAGCAGCCGAGCCATCAGGGAAAAACTGTTTTTT.